These T cell receptor beta chains were read from a single sample in a study of breast tumors, draining lymph nodes, adjacent tissues. TCRdb processed the multiplex PCR reads anew with MiXCR; each CDR3 protein has one entry. Seen here are some 250,000 distinct CDR3 sequences, around 34% observed once, and the top ten hold over 3.5%. The specimen sequenced was axillary lymph node tissue. The receptors were gathered from a female donor with breast cancer. Some clones in this sample may be carry-over from other donors' samples. Both conserved end residues are part of each CDR3. D genes are given only for firm matches. Where a row states a size, it is once, few, many or the class of an expanded clone; other rows omit it.

d_call,v_call,j_call,clone_size,cdr3_nt,cdr3_aa
TRBD1,TRBV10-3,TRBJ1-6,-,TGTGCCACTGGACAGGGTGATTCACCCCTCCACTTT,CATGQGDSPLHF
-,TRBV6-5,TRBJ2-2,-,TGTGCCAGCAGTTATTCAGGCTTTCACCAATCCCGGACAAGGGGTAACACCGGGGAGCTGTTTTTT,CASSYSGFHQSRTRGNTGELFF
-,TRBV12-3/TRBV12-4,TRBJ2-5,many,TGTGCCAGCAGGGGGACTCGGCAGGAAGAGACCCAGTACTTC,CASRGTRQEETQYF
TRBD1,TRBV4-1,TRBJ1-6,many,TGCGCCAGCAGCCAGGGGGGACAGGGGAGGAATTCACCCCTCCACTTT,CASSQGGQGRNSPLHF
TRBD1,TRBV11-3,TRBJ1-4,many,TGTGCCAGCAGCTCAGGACTTCGAGGGGGCATCACTAATGAAAAACTGTTTTTT,CASSSGLRGGITNEKLFF
TRBD2,TRBV29-1,TRBJ2-5,many,TGCAGCATCTCCGCTAGCGGGGGCCGGCAAGAGACCCAGTACTTC,CSISASGGRQETQYF
TRBD1,TRBV3-1,TRBJ1-2,-,TGTGCCAGCAGCCACCCCGGACAGGGTAACTATGGCTACACCTTC,CASSHPGQGNYGYTF
-,TRBV24-1,TRBJ2-1,many,TGTGCCACCAGTGATTTGGTTAGCAATGAGCAGTTCTTC,CATSDLVSNEQFF
TRBD2,TRBV10-2,TRBJ2-3,few,TGCGCCAGCCAACTAGCGGGGGGGGCAGATACGCAGTATTTT,CASQLAGGADTQYF
-,TRBV6-4,TRBJ2-2,-,TGTGCCAGCAGGCCCCCAGGGGGGGAGCTGTTTTTT,CASRPPGGELFF
TRBD1,TRBV2,TRBJ2-6,-,TGTGCCAGCAGTGAAACAGGGGGGCTTGGCTCTGGGGCCAACGTCCTGACTTTC,CASSETGGLGSGANVLTF
TRBD1,TRBV19,TRBJ1-2,-,TGTGTCAGTAGTTTCAGGGGGCAAAGATATGGCTACACCTTT,CVSSFRGQRYGYTF
TRBD1,TRBV7-9,TRBJ2-5,-,TGTGCCAGCAGCCTCCGACAGGGTACATGGGAGACCCAGTACTTC,CASSLRQGTWETQYF
-,TRBV6-1,TRBJ1-2,few,TGTGCCAGCAGTCCGGATCAGGGCTACGGCTACACCTTC,CASSPDQGYGYTF
-,TRBV6-1,TRBJ2-6,many,TGTGCCAGCATTCCGGACGGTACTGGGGCCAACGTCCTGACTTTC,CASIPDGTGANVLTF
TRBD2,TRBV7-9,TRBJ2-6,-,TGTGCCAGCAGTCACCTAGCGGGAGGAGGGGATGCTGGGGCCAACGTCCTGACTTTC,CASSHLAGGGDAGANVLTF
TRBD2,TRBV2,TRBJ2-7,-,TGTGCCAGCGAGGATAGCGGGACTTACGAGCAGTACTTC,CASEDSGTYEQYF
TRBD1,TRBV20-1,TRBJ2-7,many,TGCAGTGCTAGATTGCAGGGGGCCCTCGCCGGGGGAGAGCAGTACTTC,CSARLQGALAGGEQYF
TRBD2,TRBV10-3,TRBJ2-7,-,TGTGCCACTGGACTAGCGGGAGGGCCCGGGATCTACGAGCAGTACTTC,CATGLAGGPGIYEQYF
TRBD1,TRBV5-1,TRBJ1-2,once,TGCGCCAGCAGCCTCCCCGGGACAGGCGTCTATGGCTACACCTTC,CASSLPGTGVYGYTF
TRBD1,TRBV24-1,TRBJ2-7,-,TGTGCCACCTCGGACAGGGGCTCCTACGAGCAGTACTTC,CATSDRGSYEQYF
-,TRBV20-1,TRBJ1-2,many,TGCAGTGCCACACCGGGAGGGGGATTTAATGGCTACACCTTC,CSATPGGGFNGYTF
-,TRBV20-1,TRBJ1-3,-,TGCAGTGCTACCACTAGCGGGGGGGCCCGAGGAGAGACCCAGAGCTCTGGAAACACCATATATTTT,CSATTSGGARGETQSSGNTIYF
TRBD2,TRBV15,TRBJ2-1,-,TGTGCCACCAGCAGAGATGCGGGGGGTTTCTACAATGAGCAGTTCTTC,CATSRDAGGFYNEQFF
TRBD1,TRBV7-2,TRBJ1-5,many,TGTGCCAGCAGCTACCGGACAGGAGGCGATCAGCCCCAGCATTTT,CASSYRTGGDQPQHF
-,TRBV7-9,TRBJ1-6,many,TGTGCCAGCAGTGGAGGGACACTGAATTCACCCCTCCACTTT,CASSGGTLNSPLHF
-,TRBV20-1,TRBJ2-1,-,TGCAGTTATAGGGGGGCAACAAGCGGGACGGCCCACAATGAGCAGTTCTTC,CSYRGATSGTAHNEQFF
-,TRBV29-1,TRBJ2-4,-,TGCAGCGTTCAGTTAGCCAAAAACATTCAGTACTTC,CSVQLAKNIQYF
TRBD2,TRBV15,TRBJ2-4,many,TGTGCCACCAGCAGAGCATCTGGGAGGGTATTTGAAGGCATTCAGTACTTC,CATSRASGRVFEGIQYF
TRBD2,TRBV3-1,TRBJ2-5,-,TGTGCCAGCAGCCAAAGGCTAGGGGGGCGGGGGGAGGCCCAGTACTTC,CASSQRLGGRGEAQYF
-,TRBV20-1,TRBJ2-5,many,TGCAGTGCTACATTTCAGGTCGAAGAGACCCAGTACTTC,CSATFQVEETQYF
TRBD2,TRBV18,TRBJ2-3,-,TGTGCCAGCTCACCGGGACTAGCGGGGGGGCCAGATACGCAGTATTTT,CASSPGLAGGPDTQYF
TRBD2,TRBV20-1,TRBJ2-1,many,TGCAGTGCTAGCCGTCGAAGACTAGCGGGGACAAGCTCCTACAATGAGCAGTTCTTC,CSASRRRLAGTSSYNEQFF
-,TRBV15,TRBJ2-3,many,TGTGCCACCAGCAGAGACCCGGAGGATACGCAGTATTTT,CATSRDPEDTQYF
TRBD2,TRBV2,TRBJ2-1,many,TGTGCCAGCAGTGAAGTAGCGGGGGTTTGGGAGCAGTTCTTC,CASSEVAGVWEQFF
TRBD1,TRBV19,TRBJ1-1,-,TGTGCCAGTAGCATTACCGACAGGGGTAACACTGAAGCTTTCTTT,CASSITDRGNTEAFF
-,TRBV6-1,TRBJ1-2,few,TGTGCCAGCAGTGAAAACACCGGGCTTGGCTACACCTTC,CASSENTGLGYTF
-,TRBV6-6,TRBJ2-3,many,TGTGCCAGCAGCCTGTCAGGAGATACGCAGTATTTT,CASSLSGDTQYF
-,TRBV11-2,TRBJ2-5,-,TGTGCCAGCAGCCGTGACTCGGCGGGGCGGACCCAGTACTTC,CASSRDSAGRTQYF
-,TRBV15,TRBJ2-6,-,TGTGCCACCAGCAGACCCCAAGCAGGGATCGGGGGTGGTGGGGGCGTCCTGACTTTC,CATSRPQAGIGGGGGVLTF
TRBD1,TRBV19,TRBJ2-3,-,TGTGCCAGTAGTAAACGACAGGGGCCCAGAACGCAGTATTTT,CASSKRQGPRTQYF
-,TRBV6-5,TRBJ1-5,few,TGTGCCAGCAGTCAACAAGGGGGGAATCAGCCCCAGCATTTT,CASSQQGGNQPQHF
-,TRBV7-9,TRBJ1-5,many,TGTGCCAGCAGCTTAGCGGGAGGGATGGATCAGCCCCAGCATTTT,CASSLAGGMDQPQHF
-,TRBV6-1,TRBJ1-2,many,TGTGCCAGCAGTGAACGCAGGAACTATGGCTACACCTTC,CASSERRNYGYTF